This entry concerns a single T cell receptor (beta chain). What it binds is unknown. These data originate in a study of cytomegalovirus exposure and HLA in healthy donors. The PCR had 60 Vbeta and 13 Jbeta primers. Sequencing used immunoSEQ multiplex PCR; TCRdb keeps in-frame clones, though not all of them. The table has under 140,000 clones, 65% to 80% seen once. The CDR3 is made up of 15 amino acids. Unmatched junction bases numbered 11, after V lost 5 bases and J lost 7 bases. CDR1 and CDR2 from the germline V gene are MDHEN and SYDVKM. Overall study findings and caveats: In most subjects, TCR beta sequences reportedly gave accurate predictions of HLA-A and HLA-B alleles. In presence/absence analyses, roughly uniform sequencing depth across donors was assumed.

The rearrangement joins TRBV28 to TRBJ2-4; 7 nucleotides align to TRBD1. Sequencing was done on a sample of PBMCs. This receptor was obtained from a man aged 30 to 45 in good health and CMV-seropositive. This CDR3 is CASSPPGTAGNIQYF. The CDR3 bases are TGTGCCAGCAGTCCCCCCGGGACAGCCGGCAACATTCAGTACTTC. Full variable domain (rest looked up from reference TRBV28 and TRBJ2-4): DVKVTQSSRYLVKRTGEKVFLECVQDMDHENMFWYRQDPGLGLRLIYFSYDVKMKEKGDIPEGYSVSREKKERFSLILESASTNQTSMYLCASSPPGTAGNIQYFGAGTRLSVL.